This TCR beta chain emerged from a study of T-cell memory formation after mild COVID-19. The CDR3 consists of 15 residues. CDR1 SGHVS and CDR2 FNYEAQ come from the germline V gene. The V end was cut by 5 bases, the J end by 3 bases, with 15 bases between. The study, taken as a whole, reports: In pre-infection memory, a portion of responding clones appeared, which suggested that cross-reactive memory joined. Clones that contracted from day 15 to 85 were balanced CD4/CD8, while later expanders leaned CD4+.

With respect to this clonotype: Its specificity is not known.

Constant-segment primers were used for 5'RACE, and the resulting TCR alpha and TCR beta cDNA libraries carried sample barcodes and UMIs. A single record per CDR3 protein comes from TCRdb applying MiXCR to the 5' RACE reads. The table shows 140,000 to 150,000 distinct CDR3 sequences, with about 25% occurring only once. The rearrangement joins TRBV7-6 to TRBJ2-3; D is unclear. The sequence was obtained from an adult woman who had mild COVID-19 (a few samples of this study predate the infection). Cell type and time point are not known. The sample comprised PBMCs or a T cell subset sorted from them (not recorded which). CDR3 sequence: CASSRTPNGTDTQYF. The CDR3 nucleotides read TGTGCCAGCAGCAGGACCCCAAATGGGACAGATACGCAGTATTTT.